These T cell receptor beta chains were read from a single sample in a study of blood T cells in healthy people across ages. Each CDR3 protein gets one entry after TCRdb re-called the 5' RACE reads with MiXCR. Of over 750,000 distinct CDR3 sequences in the sample, approximately 25% were seen once. This sample also appeared in a second study, on T cells of mothers and their children.

Sequencing input: blood. These receptors all come from a boy aged 10-17 years in good health. CDR3s include the opening cysteine and the closing phenylalanine or tryptophan. The D gene is left open where the match is weak. Clone size is stated in some rows and not others, as once, few, many or a class when expanded.

j_gene,d_gene,v_gene,abundance,CDR3aa,CDR3nt
TRBJ1-2,NA,TRBV5-5,NA,CASSLASGGVGYGYTF,TGTGCCAGCAGCTTGGCCAGTGGAGGGGTCGGCTATGGCTACACCTTC
TRBJ2-7,TRBD2,TRBV6-5,few,CASSITSGVYEQYF,TGTGCCAGCAGTATCACTAGCGGGGTCTACGAGCAGTACTTC
TRBJ2-7,NA,TRBV28,NA,CASSLLRRFSYEQYF,TGTGCCAGCAGTTTGTTGCGCAGATTCTCCTACGAGCAGTACTTC
TRBJ2-7,TRBD1,TRBV28,NA,CASLTGRGYEQYF,TGTGCCAGCTTGACAGGGAGAGGCTACGAGCAGTACTTC
TRBJ2-3,TRBD1,TRBV4-1,NA,CASSQPDRGGDTQYF,TGCGCCAGCAGCCAACCCGACAGGGGTGGAGATACGCAGTATTTT
TRBJ2-7,NA,TRBV25-1,NA,CASSAGALSYEQYF,TGTGCCAGCAGTGCCGGAGCGCTCTCCTACGAGCAGTACTTC
TRBJ2-5,NA,TRBV7-9,few,CASSPNGTQYF,TGTGCCAGCAGCCCAAACGGGACCCAGTACTTC
TRBJ2-7,NA,TRBV7-2,NA,CASSLRNGASYEQYF,TGTGCCAGCAGCTTACGTAACGGAGCCTCCTACGAGCAGTACTTC
TRBJ2-5,NA,TRBV10-2,NA,CASSESNSKETQYF,TGCGCCAGCAGTGAGTCAAACTCCAAAGAGACCCAGTACTTC
TRBJ2-5,NA,TRBV28,few,CASIRVTRDDAETQYF,TGTGCCAGCATCAGAGTAACAAGGGATGATGCAGAGACCCAGTACTTC
TRBJ2-7,NA,TRBV7-6,NA,CASSSAPRGRTYEQYF,TGTGCCAGCAGCTCCGCCCCGAGGGGACGAACCTACGAGCAGTACTTC
TRBJ2-5,NA,TRBV20-1,NA,CSARGSAGTQYF,TGCAGTGCTAGAGGCTCTGCCGGGACCCAGTACTTC
TRBJ1-6,NA,TRBV20-1,few,CSASLSDNSPLHF,TGCAGTGCTAGTTTGTCCGATAATTCACCCCTCCACTTT
TRBJ2-7,TRBD2,TRBV14,NA,CASSPIAGAVSYEQYF,TGTGCCAGCAGCCCCATAGCGGGGGCCGTTTCCTACGAGCAGTACTTC
TRBJ2-2,TRBD2,TRBV3-1,few,CASSQYAGGPNGELFF,TGTGCCAGCAGCCAATATGCGGGAGGGCCGAACGGGGAGCTGTTTTTT
TRBJ1-6,NA,TRBV7-2,NA,CASSLRRFYNSPLHF,TGTGCCAGCAGCCTCCGACGTTTCTATAATTCACCCCTCCACTTT
TRBJ2-7,TRBD2,TRBV9,NA,CTSSPTSGGTEQYF,TGTACCAGCAGCCCGACTAGCGGGGGAACAGAGCAGTACTTC
TRBJ2-4,NA,TRBV18,NA,CASSPGNKNIQYF,TGTGCCAGCTCACCAGGGAACAAAAACATTCAGTACTTC
TRBJ2-7,TRBD2,TRBV13,few,CASSVRTSYEQYF,TGTGCCAGCAGCGTGAGGACTAGCTACGAGCAGTACTTC
TRBJ2-5,NA,TRBV24-1,few,CATSEGGQGKIQETQYF,TGTGCCACCAGTGAGGGGGGCCAGGGGAAGATCCAAGAGACCCAGTACTTC
TRBJ2-7,NA,TRBV28,many,CASSFSRDISFEQYF,TGTGCCAGCAGTTTCTCCCGGGACATTTCGTTCGAGCAGTACTTC
TRBJ2-7,TRBD2,TRBV4-2,NA,CASSQDRGGGLYEQYF,TGTGCCAGCAGCCAAGATCGGGGGGGCGGTTTGTACGAGCAGTACTTC
TRBJ2-5,TRBD2,TRBV3-1,NA,CASSRVGAGYQETQYF,TGTGCCAGCAGCCGCGTTGGAGCGGGATACCAAGAGACCCAGTACTTC
TRBJ2-3,NA,TRBV5-1,NA,CASSLWAVDTQYF,TGCGCCAGCAGCTTGTGGGCAGTTGATACGCAGTATTTT
TRBJ2-7,TRBD1,TRBV3-1,few,CASSQPGQGNEQYF,TGTGCCAGCAGCCAACCGGGACAGGGAAACGAGCAGTACTTC
TRBJ2-1,TRBD2,TRBV3-1,NA,CASSQAFGLAVYNEQFF,TGTGCCAGCAGCCAAGCTTTCGGGCTAGCGGTTTACAATGAGCAGTTCTTC
TRBJ2-5,TRBD1,TRBV27,NA,CASRRTGAYQETQYF,TGTGCCAGCAGACGGACAGGGGCGTACCAAGAGACCCAGTACTTC
TRBJ2-1,NA,TRBV29-1,NA,CSVVRQNYNEQFF,TGCAGCGTTGTTCGACAGAACTACAATGAGCAGTTCTTC
TRBJ1-1,NA,TRBV19,NA,CASSAPTGGWGAFF,TGTGCCAGTAGCGCCCCGACAGGTGGGTGGGGAGCTTTCTTT
TRBJ1-2,NA,TRBV2,once,CASKAGRDYGYTF,TGTGCCAGCAAGGCCGGCAGGGACTATGGCTACACCTTC
TRBJ2-7,TRBD1,TRBV11-2,NA,CASSTDRRYEQYF,TGTGCCAGCAGCACGGACAGGCGCTACGAGCAGTACTTC
TRBJ1-5,NA,TRBV7-2,few,CASSLTASNQPQHF,TGTGCCAGCAGCTTGACAGCTAGCAATCAGCCCCAGCATTTT
TRBJ1-1,NA,TRBV7-2,NA,CASSLWGGGRVNTEAFF,TGTGCCAGCAGCTTATGGGGGGGGGGCAGGGTGAACACTGAAGCTTTCTTT
TRBJ2-7,TRBD1,TRBV20-1,NA,CSAHTDREHEQYF,TGCAGTGCTCATACGGACAGGGAACACGAGCAGTACTTC
TRBJ1-1,NA,TRBV28,NA,CASSYVGVGTEAFF,TGTGCCAGCAGTTACGTAGGGGTTGGCACTGAAGCTTTCTTT
TRBJ2-1,NA,TRBV5-4,few,CASSLASGPYNEQFF,TGTGCCAGCAGCTTGGCCAGCGGGCCCTACAATGAGCAGTTCTTC
TRBJ2-2,NA,TRBV15,few,CATSRDRGVNTGELFF,TGTGCCACCAGCAGAGATAGAGGGGTTAACACCGGGGAGCTGTTTTTT
TRBJ2-1,NA,TRBV11-2,NA,CASSMWGEQFF,TGTGCCAGCAGCATGTGGGGTGAGCAGTTCTTC
TRBJ2-5,NA,TRBV10-3,NA,CAISEIAGETQYF,TGTGCCATCAGTGAAATAGCAGGGGAGACCCAGTACTTC
TRBJ2-7,NA,TRBV20-1,NA,CSALPGDRDEQYF,TGCAGTGCTCTACCGGGGGATCGCGACGAGCAGTACTTC
TRBJ2-7,NA,TRBV20-1,NA,CSASGTNSYEQYF,TGCAGTGCTAGCGGGACAAACTCCTACGAGCAGTACTTC